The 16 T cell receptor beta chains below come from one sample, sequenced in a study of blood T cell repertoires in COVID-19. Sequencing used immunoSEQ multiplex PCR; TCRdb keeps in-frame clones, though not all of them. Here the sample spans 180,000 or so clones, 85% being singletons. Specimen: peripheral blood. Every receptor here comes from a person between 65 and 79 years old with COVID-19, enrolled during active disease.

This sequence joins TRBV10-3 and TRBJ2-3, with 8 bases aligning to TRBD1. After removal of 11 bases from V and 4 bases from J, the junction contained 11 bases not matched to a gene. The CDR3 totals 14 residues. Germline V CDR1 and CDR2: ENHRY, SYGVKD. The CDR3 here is CAVGQGAGSDTQYF. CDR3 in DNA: TGTGCCGTAGGACAGGGAGCGGGTTCAGATACGCAGTATTTT.

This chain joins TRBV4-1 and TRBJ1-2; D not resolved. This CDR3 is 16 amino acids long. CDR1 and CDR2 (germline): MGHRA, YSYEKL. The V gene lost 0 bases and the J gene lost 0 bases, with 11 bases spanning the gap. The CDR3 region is CASSQDLSAANYGYTF. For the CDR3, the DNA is TGCGCCAGCAGCCAAGATCTTTCGGCGGCTAACTATGGCTACACCTTC.

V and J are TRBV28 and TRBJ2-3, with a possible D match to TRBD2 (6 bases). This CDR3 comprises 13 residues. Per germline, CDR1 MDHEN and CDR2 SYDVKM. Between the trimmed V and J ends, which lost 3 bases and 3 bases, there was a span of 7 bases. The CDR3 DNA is TGTGCCAGCAGTTTGGCGGGGACAGATACGCAGTATTTT. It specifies CASSLAGTDTQYF.

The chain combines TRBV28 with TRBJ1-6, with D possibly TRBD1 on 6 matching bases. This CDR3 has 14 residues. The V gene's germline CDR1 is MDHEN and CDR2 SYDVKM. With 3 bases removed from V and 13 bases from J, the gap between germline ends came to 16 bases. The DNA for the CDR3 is TGTGCCAGCAGTTTTCCGGGGGGCGGAAGGCCCCTCCACTTT. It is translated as CASSFPGGGRPLHF.

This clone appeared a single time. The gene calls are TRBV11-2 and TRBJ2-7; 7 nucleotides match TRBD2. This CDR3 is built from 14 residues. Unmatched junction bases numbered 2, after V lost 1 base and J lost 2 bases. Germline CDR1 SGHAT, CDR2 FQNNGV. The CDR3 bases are TGTGCCAGCAGCTTAGGCGGGGGTCCCTACGAGCAGTACTTC. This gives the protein CASSLGGGPYEQYF. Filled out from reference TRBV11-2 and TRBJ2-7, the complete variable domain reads EAGVAQSPRYKIIEKRQSVAFWCNPISGHATLYWYQQILGQGPKLLIQFQNNGVVDDSQLPKDRFSAERLKGVDSTLKIQPAKLEDSAVYLCASSLGGGPYEQYFGPGTRLTVT.

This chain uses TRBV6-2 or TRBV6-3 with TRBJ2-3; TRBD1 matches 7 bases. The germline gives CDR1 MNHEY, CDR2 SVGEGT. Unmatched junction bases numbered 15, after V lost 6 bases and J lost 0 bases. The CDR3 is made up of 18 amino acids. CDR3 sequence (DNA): TGTGCCAGCAGCCCTAACAGGGGAGAGTACTACAGCACAGATACGCAGTATTTT. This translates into CASSPNRGEYYSTDTQYF.

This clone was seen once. The CDR3 nucleotides read TGCGCCAGCAGCTTTGGGGCTACTAACTATGGCTACACCTTC. This codes for CASSFGATNYGYTF. The rearrangement uses TRBV5-1 and TRBJ1-2; tentative D call: TRBD1 (5 bases). V lost 2 bases and J lost 0, with 8 bases in between. In germline, CDR1 is SGHRS, CDR2 YFSETQ. The CDR3 sequence is 14 residues long. Looking up the rest from reference TRBV5-1 and TRBJ1-2 gives the full variable domain: KAGVTQTPRYLIKTRGQQVTLSCSPISGHRSVSWYQQTPGQGLQFLFEYFSETQRNKGNFPGRFSGRQFSNSRSEMNVSTLELGDSALYLCASSFGATNYGYTFGSGTRLTVV.

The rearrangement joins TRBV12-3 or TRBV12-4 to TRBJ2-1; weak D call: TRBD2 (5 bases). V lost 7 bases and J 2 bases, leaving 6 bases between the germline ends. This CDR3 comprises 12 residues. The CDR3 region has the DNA TGTGCCAGCACGGGGACCTACAATGAGCAGTTCTTC. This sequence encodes CASTGTYNEQFF.

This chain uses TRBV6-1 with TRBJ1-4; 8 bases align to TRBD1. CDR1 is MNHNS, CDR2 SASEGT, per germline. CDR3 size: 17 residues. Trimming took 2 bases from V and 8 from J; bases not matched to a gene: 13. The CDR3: CASSESGGGTGFEKLFF. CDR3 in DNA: TGTGCCAGCAGTGAATCAGGAGGGGGGACAGGTTTCGAAAAACTGTTTTTT.

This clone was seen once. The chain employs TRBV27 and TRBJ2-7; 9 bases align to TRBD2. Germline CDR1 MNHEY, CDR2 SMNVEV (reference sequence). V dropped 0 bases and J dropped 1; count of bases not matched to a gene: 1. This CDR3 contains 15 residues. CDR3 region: CASSLSSGRSYEQYF. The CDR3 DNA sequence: TGTGCCAGCAGTTTATCGAGCGGGAGGTCCTACGAGCAGTACTTC.

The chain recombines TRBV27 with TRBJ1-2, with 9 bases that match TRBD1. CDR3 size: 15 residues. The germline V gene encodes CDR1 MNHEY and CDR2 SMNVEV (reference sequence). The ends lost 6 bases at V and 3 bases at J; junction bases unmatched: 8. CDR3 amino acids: CASSLTGGTYYGYTF. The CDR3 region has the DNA TGTGCCAGCAGCCTTACAGGGGGCACATACTATGGCTACACCTTC.

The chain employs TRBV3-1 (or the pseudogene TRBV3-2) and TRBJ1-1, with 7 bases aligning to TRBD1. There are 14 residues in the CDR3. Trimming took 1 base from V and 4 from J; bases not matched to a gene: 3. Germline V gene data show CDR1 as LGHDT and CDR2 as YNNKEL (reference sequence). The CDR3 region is CASSQAQGTTEAFF. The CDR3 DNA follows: TGTGCCAGCAGCCAAGCACAGGGGACCACTGAAGCTTTCTTT.

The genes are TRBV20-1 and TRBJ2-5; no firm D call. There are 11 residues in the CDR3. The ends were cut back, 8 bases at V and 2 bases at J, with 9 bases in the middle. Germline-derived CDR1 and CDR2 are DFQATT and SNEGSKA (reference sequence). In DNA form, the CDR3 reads TGCAGTACTCCGAGACAAGAGACCCAGTACTTC. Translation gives CSTPRQETQYF.

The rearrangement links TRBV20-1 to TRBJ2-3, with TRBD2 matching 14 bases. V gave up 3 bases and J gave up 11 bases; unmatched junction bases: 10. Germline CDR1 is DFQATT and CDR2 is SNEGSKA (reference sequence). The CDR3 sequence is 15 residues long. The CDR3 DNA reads TGCAGTGCTAGTAGCATACCGGGGACTAGCGGGGGGCAGTATTTT. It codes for CSASSIPGTSGGQYF.

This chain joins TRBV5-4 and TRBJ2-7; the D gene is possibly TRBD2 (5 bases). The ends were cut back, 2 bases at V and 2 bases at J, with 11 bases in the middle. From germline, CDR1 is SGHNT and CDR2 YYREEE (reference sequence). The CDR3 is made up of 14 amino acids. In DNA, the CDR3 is TGTGCCAGCAGCTTTAAATCCGGGGCCTACGAGCAGTACTTC. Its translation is CASSFKSGAYEQYF.

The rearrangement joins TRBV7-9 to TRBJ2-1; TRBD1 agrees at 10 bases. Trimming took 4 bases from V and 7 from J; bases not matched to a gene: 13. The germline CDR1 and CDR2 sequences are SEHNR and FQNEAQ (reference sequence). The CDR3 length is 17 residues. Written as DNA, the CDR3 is TGTGCCAGCAGCTCCAGGGTGGGACAGGGGAATGTAAATGAGCAGTTCTTC. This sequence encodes CASSSRVGQGNVNEQFF.